The 30 T cell receptor beta chains given below trace back to one sample, sequenced in a study of shared clonotypes between healthy human individuals. Measured with immunoSEQ multiplex PCR; TCRdb has only the in-frame clones, and not every one. The sample lists 2 million to 2.5 million clones; approximately 95% were seen once. Sequencing was performed on naive CD4+ T cells from PBMCs. This sample's subset: CD45RA+ positively selected. The receptors originated from a man younger than 35 in good health. Some clones in this sample may be carry-over from other donors' samples.

This sequence joins TRBV11-2 and TRBJ2-2; D unclear. V lost 4 bases to trimming and J lost 2 bases, with 8 bases between them. CDR3 length: 14 residues. Germline CDR1 reads SGHAT; CDR2 reads FQNNGV. CDR3 nucleotides: TGTGCCAGCAGCTCCCAAATTAACACCGGGGAGCTGTTTTTT. It is translated as CASSSQINTGELFF.

The CDR3 is CASSLFRADTQYF. The CDR3 DNA reads as TGTGCCAGCAGCTTGTTTCGCGCAGATACGCAGTATTTT. This rearrangement joins TRBV5-4 to TRBJ2-3; D is undetermined. CDR1 SGHNT and CDR2 YYREEE come from the germline V gene (reference sequence). The CDR3 is made up of 13 amino acids. The germline V and J ends were trimmed by 1 base and 4 bases, with 7 bases remaining between them.

The V gene is TRBV5-1, the J gene TRBJ2-1; 16 bases map to TRBD2. The CDR3 spans 16 residues. The V segment lost 4 bases and the J segment 8 bases; nucleotides outside the gene matches: 6. The V gene's germline CDR1 is SGHRS and CDR2 YFSETQ. CDR3 in amino acids: CASSKGTSGRAYEQFF. The CDR3 region has the DNA TGCGCCAGCAGCAAAGGGACTAGCGGGAGGGCCTATGAGCAGTTCTTC.

This chain connects TRBV15 to TRBJ1-3; TRBD1 matches 10 bases. The CDR3 has 15 residues. The germline V gene encodes CDR1 LNHNV and CDR2 YYDKDF (reference sequence). Germline trimming cut 5 bases from V and 0 bases from J; bases unmatched to any gene: 1. The CDR3, as DNA: TGTGCCACCAGCGACAGGGGGCTCTCTGGAAACACCATATATTTT. This translates into CATSDRGLSGNTIYF. Full variable domain (missing parts from reference TRBV15 and TRBJ1-3): DAMVIQNPRYQVTQFGKPVTLSCSQTLNHNVMYWYQQKSSQAPKLLFHYYDKDFNNEADTPDNFQSRRPNTSFCFLDIRSPGLGDTAMYLCATSDRGLSGNTIYFGEGSWLTVV.

The rearrangement joins TRBV18 to TRBJ1-1; D remains unclear. V was clipped by 6 bases and J by 0 bases, with 11 bases between them. Per germline, CDR1 KGHSH and CDR2 LQKENI. The CDR3 has 14 residues. CDR3 sequence reads: CASSLTSVNTEAFF. As DNA, the CDR3 is TGTGCCAGCTCTCTCACGTCGGTGAACACTGAAGCTTTCTTT.

This sequence joins TRBV5-5 and TRBJ2-4; 10 positions match TRBD2. With 5 bases clipped from V and 3 bases from J, the junction kept 5 bases outside the gene matches. This CDR3 contains 15 residues. Germline values: CDR1 SGHKS, CDR2 YYEKEE (reference sequence). In DNA, the CDR3 is TGTGCCAGCAGAAGGACTAGCGGAGACAAAAACATTCAGTACTTC. Translated, it gives CASRRTSGDKNIQYF.

The V gene is TRBV7-9, the J gene TRBJ2-1, with D perhaps being TRBD1 or TRBD2 (5 bases each). The germline V gene has CDR1 SEHNR and CDR2 FQNEAQ (reference sequence). The CDR3 runs to 19 residues. Trimming cost V 5 bases and J 0 bases, with 23 bases left between them. The CDR3 protein is CASSPQNWDPLSSYNEQFF. The DNA for the CDR3 is TGTGCCAGCAGCCCGCAAAACTGGGACCCGCTGAGCTCCTACAATGAGCAGTTCTTC.

To note about this clone: The sample contains more than one DNA sequence encoding this CDR3. The rearrangement links TRBV6-5 to TRBJ1-4, with D unresolved. The germline CDR1 and CDR2 sequences are MNHEY and SVGAGI. This CDR3 spans 15 amino acids. Trimming pared 0 bases from V and 4 bases from J, leaving 9 bases between. This chain's CDR3 is CASSYSGRDNEKLFF. CDR3 DNA sequence: TGTGCCAGCAGTTACTCAGGGCGGGATAATGAAAAACTGTTTTTT.

The J gene is TRBJ2-2, the V gene TRBV6-6; the D is unclear. The V gene's germline CDR1 is MNHNY and CDR2 SVGAGI (reference sequence). Trimming pared 5 bases from V and 6 bases from J, leaving 7 bases between. The CDR3 runs to 12 residues. CDR3 residues: CASSPFPGELFF. DNA for the CDR3: TGTGCCAGCAGTCCCTTCCCCGGGGAGCTGTTTTTT.

This clone showed up just once. This chain links TRBV2 with TRBJ2-2; a possible D gene is TRBD2 (5 bases). The V and J ends lost 6 bases and 1 base respectively, with 6 bases between them. The CDR3 length is 13 residues. Germline CDR1 SNHLY, CDR2 FYNNEI. This CDR3 reads CASRRENTGELFF. DNA for the CDR3: TGTGCCAGCAGGAGGGAGAACACCGGGGAGCTGTTTTTT. Combining the CDR3 with reference TRBV2 and TRBJ2-2 gives the whole variable domain EPEVTQTPSHQVTQMGQEVILRCVPISNHLYFYWYRQILGQKVEFLVSFYNNEISEKSEIFDDQFSVERPDGSNFTLKIRSTKLEDSAMYFCASRRENTGELFFGEGSRLTVL.

The chain combines TRBV6-1 with TRBJ2-1; 7 bases align to TRBD1. The CDR3 spans 14 residues. The V gene's germline CDR1 is MNHNS and CDR2 SASEGT. The J segment lost 7 bases and the V segment lost 7 bases, leaving 10 bases of the junction unmatched. CDR3 in amino acids: CASNRPGQLNEQFF. The CDR3 coding sequence is TGTGCCAGCAATCGACCGGGACAGCTGAATGAGCAGTTCTTC.

Remarks on this clone: Compared with germline, one end of the junction differs, possibly owing to a read error. The chain has TRBV16 and TRBJ2-4, with TRBD1 matching over 7 bases. Germline assignment: CDR1 KGHSY and CDR2 FQNENV. The CDR3 totals 13 residues. The CDR3 is CASSQRGTADQDF. The DNA of the CDR3 is TGTGCCAGCAGCCAACGAGGGACAGCAGATCAGGACTTC.

This clone was counted between two and nine times. The V call is TRBV5-1, the J call TRBJ1-1; 7 positions match TRBD1. The germline CDR1 and CDR2 sequences are SGHRS and YFSETQ. The CDR3 runs to 13 residues. V trimming: 4 bases; J trimming: 11 bases; junction bases outside the gene matches: 11. For the CDR3, the DNA is TGCGCCAGCAGCCTAGGGACAGCTGATGGGGCTTTCTTT. Translated: CASSLGTADGAFF.

This chain uses TRBV29-1 with TRBJ2-2; D possibly matches TRBD1 or TRBD2 (5 bases each). Germline V gene data show CDR1 as SQVTM and CDR2 as ANQGSEA. This CDR3 has 15 residues. V lost 4 bases and J 7 bases, leaving 19 bases between the germline ends. DNA of the CDR3: TGCAGCGTTGTAGCCGGGGCCCCAAAAGGCGGGGAGCTGTTTTTT. It codes for CSVVAGAPKGGELFF.

This chain joins TRBV5-5 and TRBJ1-3, with unresolved D. The V end was cut by 4 bases, the J end by 4 bases, with 12 bases between. Germline lookup yields CDR1 SGHKS and CDR2 YYEKEE (reference sequence). The CDR3 spans 14 residues. The CDR3, as DNA: TGTGCCAGCAGCCCCATGACGGCGGGAAACACCATATATTTT. Translated, it gives CASSPMTAGNTIYF.

This CDR3 reads CASSGQGAGRAFF. The CDR3 DNA reads as TGTGCCAGCAGTGGACAGGGGGCCGGGAGGGCTTTCTTT. This chain uses TRBV6-5 with TRBJ1-1, with 11 bases fitting TRBD1. Losses at the gene ends were 5 bases for V and 11 bases for J; bases not matched to a gene: 7. This CDR3 has 13 residues. Germline V gives CDR1 MNHEY, CDR2 SVGAGI.

This chain uses TRBV7-9 with TRBJ1-4; possible D gene TRBD1, 6 bases. Trimming shortened V by 8 bases and J by 7 bases, and 11 bases separated the two germline ends. Germline V gene data show CDR1 as SEHNR and CDR2 as FQNEAQ (reference sequence). The CDR3 covers 12 residues. Here the CDR3 reads CASGGQGEKLFF. Written as DNA, the CDR3 is TGTGCCAGCGGGGGGCAGGGTGAAAAACTGTTTTTT.

The genes are TRBV19 and TRBJ2-2; D remains ambiguous. The CDR3 consists of 13 residues. V dropped 2 bases and J dropped 7 bases, with 8 bases sitting between them. Per germline, CDR1 LNHDA and CDR2 SQIVND (reference sequence). CDR3 amino acids: CASSIKAVGELFF. DNA for the CDR3: TGTGCCAGTAGTATAAAGGCTGTCGGGGAGCTGTTTTTT.

This sequence joins TRBV18 and TRBJ1-3; no definite D call. The V gene's germline CDR1 is KGHSH and CDR2 LQKENI. Trimming removed 4 bases at V and 0 bases at J, with 13 bases between. This CDR3 spans 16 amino acids. The CDR3 is CASSQSGIGSGNTIYF. CDR3 DNA sequence: TGTGCCAGCTCACAATCCGGGATCGGCTCTGGAAACACCATATATTTT.

The chain couples TRBV6-1 to TRBJ2-5; 8 positions match TRBD1. Germline assignment: CDR1 MNHNS and CDR2 SASEGT. CDR3 length equals 13 residues. The V and J ends lost 6 bases and 3 bases, in that order; junction bases with no gene match: 3. The CDR3 spells CASSPTGEETQYF. The CDR3 region has the DNA TGTGCCAGCAGCCCGACAGGGGAAGAGACCCAGTACTTC.

The gene calls are TRBV6-6 and TRBJ2-4; TRBD1 aligns across 7 bases. The V and J ends lost 6 bases and 1 base, in that order; junction bases with no gene match: 0. Germline V gives CDR1 MNHNY, CDR2 SVGAGI (reference sequence). The CDR3 spans 13 residues. The CDR3, as DNA: TGTGCCAGCAGACAGGGGGCCAAAAACATTCAGTACTTC. It yields the protein CASRQGAKNIQYF.

The chain joins TRBV5-1 to TRBJ1-1; D may be TRBD1 (5 bases). This CDR3 is built from 15 residues. CDR1 is SGHRS, CDR2 YFSETQ, per germline. V was trimmed by 0 bases and J by 10 bases, leaving 19 bases between them. In DNA, the CDR3 is TGCGCCAGCAGCTTGGTGACAGCAGCTAGCGGCGGAGCTTTCTTT. This codes for CASSLVTAASGGAFF.

The chain couples TRBV19 to TRBJ2-3; D uncertain. V lost 6 bases to trimming and J lost 4 bases, with 8 bases between them. This CDR3 has 12 residues. Germline CDR1 and CDR2: LNHDA and SQIVND (reference sequence). The CDR3, as DNA: TGTGCCAGTAGGGTGGCAGCAGATACGCAGTATTTT. Translated, it gives CASRVAADTQYF.

The V call is TRBV5-4, the J call TRBJ2-5; 13 positions agree with TRBD2. From germline, CDR1 is SGHNT and CDR2 YYREEE (reference sequence). The CDR3 extends over 17 amino acids. Trimming cost V 4 bases and J 3 bases; bases outside gene matches: 9. CDR3 DNA: TGTGCCAGCAGCCCAGATCCCGGGACTAGCGGGAAAGAGACCCAGTACTTC. Translation: CASSPDPGTSGKETQYF.

The rearrangement uses TRBV15 and TRBJ2-1; D gene ambiguous. Germline V gives CDR1 LNHNV, CDR2 YYDKDF (reference sequence). This CDR3 is built from 13 residues. The ends were cut back, 1 base at V and 5 bases at J, with 6 bases in the middle. CDR3 residues: CATSRVNDNEQFF. The DNA of the CDR3 is TGTGCCACCAGCAGAGTTAACGACAATGAGCAGTTCTTC.

J is TRBJ1-5 and V is TRBV9; no clear D. This CDR3 is 14 amino acids long. Germline V gene lookup returns CDR1 SGDLS and CDR2 YYNGEE. The V end lost 3 bases, the J end lost 0 bases, and 7 bases lay between the germline ends. The chain's CDR3 is CASSERVSNQPQHF. The CDR3 DNA follows: TGTGCCAGCAGCGAGAGGGTTAGCAATCAGCCCCAGCATTTT. Full variable domain (missing parts from reference TRBV9 and TRBJ1-5): DSGVTQTPKHLITATGQRVTLRCSPRSGDLSVYWYQQSLDQGLQFLIQYYNGEERAKGNILERFSAQQFPDLHSELNLSSLELGDSALYFCASSERVSNQPQHFGDGTRLSIL.

In the case of this clone: This CDR3 is also generated by other DNA sequences in the sample. This chain links TRBV10-3 with TRBJ2-7; 8 positions match TRBD1. CDR3 length equals 14 residues. Germline V lookup: CDR1 ENHRY, CDR2 SYGVKD. The V segment lost 2 bases and the J segment 1 base; nucleotides outside the gene matches: 1. The CDR3 DNA reads TGTGCCATCAGTGAGGGACAGGGTTCCTACGAGCAGTACTTC. Its translation: CAISEGQGSYEQYF.

The rearrangement links TRBV7-2 to TRBJ2-3, with 9 bases matching TRBD2. V lost 1 base to trimming and J lost 2 bases; unmatched junction nucleotides: 4. Germline V gene lookup returns CDR1 SGHTA and CDR2 FQGNSA. The CDR3 loop spans 16 amino acids. This chain's CDR3 is CASSLERTSATDTQYF. CDR3 nucleotide sequence: TGTGCCAGCAGCTTAGAGAGGACTAGCGCCACAGATACGCAGTATTTT.

This chain connects TRBV9 to TRBJ2-3; 9 bases map to TRBD1. V was pared by 0 bases and J by 4 bases, with 3 bases of the junction left unmatched. The V gene's germline CDR1 is SGDLS and CDR2 YYNGEE. The CDR3 sequence is 15 residues long. CDR3 residues: CASSVEGTGSDTQYF. CDR3 coding DNA: TGTGCCAGCAGCGTAGAAGGGACAGGGTCAGATACGCAGTATTTT.

This chain links TRBV4-2 with TRBJ2-6; D might be TRBD1 (6 bases). Looked up from germline, CDR1 is LGHNA and CDR2 is YNFKEQ. V was trimmed by 4 bases and J by 0 bases, leaving 22 bases between them. There are 20 residues in the CDR3. The CDR3 DNA follows: TGTGCCAGCAGCCGGAGGCCAGGGGACGAGATAATCTCTGGGGCCAACGTCCTGACTTTC. Residues: CASSRRPGDEIISGANVLTF.